These 14 T cell receptor beta chains share one sample of origin, sequenced in a study of blood T cells in healthy people across ages. Primers used in a second PCR of about 6 to 11 cycles were a sample-barcoded 5' primer and a J-beta primer mix. TCRdb re-called the 5' RACE reads with MiXCR, one entry per CDR3 protein. The table has almost 800,000 distinct CDR3 sequences, roughly 50% seen once. The sample comprised blood. The receptors here all came from a young man in good health.

This clonotype was seen a few times. V is TRBV10-3 and J is TRBJ1-1; 8 bases are a match to TRBD1. CDR3 length: 15 amino acids. The ends lost 3 bases at V and 2 bases at J; junction bases unmatched: 5. The germline CDR1 and CDR2 sequences are ENHRY and SYGVKD. DNA of the CDR3: TGTGCCATCAGTGACCTACAGGGGGGAAACACTGAAGCTTTCTTT. Translating it yields CAISDLQGGNTEAFF.

The CDR3, as DNA: TGTGCCAGCAGCTTTTCAGGGGGGAGTACTGAAGCTTTCTTT. It codes for CASSFSGGSTEAFF. This chain links TRBV7-3 with TRBJ1-1; TRBD1 aligns across 7 bases. Trimming at V came to 3 bases and at J to 5 bases, leaving 6 bases not matched to a gene. The germline gives CDR1 SGHTA, CDR2 FQGTGA. There are 14 residues in the CDR3.

The V gene is TRBV2, the J gene TRBJ1-1; 8 nucleotides match TRBD1. Germline assignment: CDR1 SNHLY and CDR2 FYNNEI. J gave up 2 bases and V 7 bases, and 6 bases lay outside the gene matches. The CDR3 sequence is 14 residues long. The CDR3 sequence is CASNFRGLNTEAFF. CDR3 nucleotides: TGTGCCAGCAATTTCAGGGGGCTCAACACTGAAGCTTTCTTT.

The chain combines TRBV3-1 with TRBJ1-2; D is ambiguous. The V gene's germline CDR1 is LGHDT and CDR2 YNNKEL (reference sequence). Trimming stripped 1 base from V and 4 bases from J, with 16 bases between. CDR3 length: 16 residues. The CDR3 protein is CASSQGSLDSSYGYTF. CDR3 coding DNA: TGTGCCAGCAGCCAAGGAAGTTTGGACTCAAGCTATGGCTACACCTTC. The whole variable domain, remainder taken from reference TRBV3-1 and TRBJ1-2, is DTAVSQTPKYLVTQMGNDKSIKCEQNLGHDTMYWYKQDSKKFLKIMFSYNNKELIINETVPNRFSPKSPDKAHLNLHINSLELGDSAVYFCASSQGSLDSSYGYTFGSGTRLTVV.

The V and J genes are TRBV27 and TRBJ1-2; D is possibly TRBD1 (6 bases). CDR3 length: 11 residues. V lost 8 bases to trimming and J lost 6 bases, with 10 bases between them. Looked up from germline, CDR1 is MNHEY and CDR2 is SMNVEV (reference sequence). CDR3 nucleotides: TGTGCCAGCGGCGGGGGGCATGGCTACACCTTC. It specifies CASGGGHGYTF.

V gene TRBV6-6 combines with J gene TRBJ2-5; D might be TRBD2 (5 bases). CDR3 length equals 14 residues. Germline CDR1 and CDR2: MNHNY and SVGAGI (reference sequence). V dropped 8 bases and J dropped 11 bases, with 24 bases sitting between them. The CDR3 bases are TGTGCCAGCGGGTGGATGGTTGGAGTATGGGAGCAGTACTTC. Its translation is CASGWMVGVWEQYF.

The V call is TRBV7-2, the J call TRBJ1-2; 9 bases map to TRBD1. The CDR3 sequence is 16 residues long. Germline V gene sequence: CDR1 SGHTA, CDR2 FQGNSA. The J segment lost 8 bases and the V segment lost 5 bases, leaving 15 bases of the junction unmatched. CDR3 nucleotides: TGTGCCAGCAGCATCCATTTTGGGGGACAGGGAGGAGGCTACACCTTC. This gives the protein CASSIHFGGQGGGYTF.

This clonotype has only one observation. The gene calls are TRBV20-1 and TRBJ1-5; D gene unclear. V was shortened by 5 bases and J by 7 bases, with 15 bases between the two germline ends. In germline, CDR1 is DFQATT, CDR2 SNEGSKA (reference sequence). The CDR3 length is 13 residues. This CDR3 reads CSAFGEFEQPQHF. DNA for the CDR3: TGCAGTGCTTTTGGAGAGTTCGAACAGCCCCAGCATTTT.

This chain uses TRBV20-1 with TRBJ2-7; 7 bases agree with TRBD2. Per the germline V gene, CDR1 is DFQATT and CDR2 is SNEGSKA (reference sequence). The CDR3 extends over 14 amino acids. The ends lost 2 bases at V and 5 bases at J; junction bases unmatched: 9. The CDR3 here is CSARMAGVGNEQYF. The CDR3 DNA reads TGCAGTGCTAGAATGGCGGGAGTGGGCAACGAGCAGTACTTC.

This chain joins TRBV5-1 and TRBJ1-1, with D possibly being TRBD1 (6 bases). V was cut by 4 bases and J by 1 base, with 14 bases left in between. Germline values: CDR1 SGHRS, CDR2 YFSETQ. The CDR3 has 15 residues. CDR3 sequence reads: CASSPLGHSNTEAFF. The DNA for the CDR3 is TGCGCCAGCAGCCCACTGGGACACTCGAACACTGAAGCTTTCTTT. The full variable domain, with the rest looked up from reference TRBV5-1 and TRBJ1-1, is KAGVTQTPRYLIKTRGQQVTLSCSPISGHRSVSWYQQTPGQGLQFLFEYFSETQRNKGNFPGRFSGRQFSNSRSEMNVSTLELGDSALYLCASSPLGHSNTEAFFGQGTRLTVV.

There are a few counts of this clonotype. The CDR3 loop is CASSWTGVPGANVLTF. DNA for the CDR3: TGTGCCAGCAGTTGGACAGGGGTCCCTGGGGCCAACGTCCTGACTTTC. J is TRBJ2-6 and V is TRBV6-6, with 9 bases fitting TRBD1. Germline CDR1 and CDR2: MNHNY and SVGAGI (reference sequence). This CDR3 has 16 residues. J gave up 2 bases and V 4 bases, and 3 bases lay outside the gene matches.

This chain connects TRBV20-1 to TRBJ1-2; no clear D. The CDR3 has 13 amino acids. Germline CDR1 reads DFQATT; CDR2 reads SNEGSKA (reference sequence). V lost 5 bases to trimming and J lost 8 bases, with 18 bases between them. In DNA, the CDR3 is TGCAGTGCTCCTGGGTTTGCGGGCTGGGGCTACACCTTC. As protein: CSAPGFAGWGYTF.

The gene calls are TRBV7-2 and TRBJ2-5; 10 bases map to TRBD2. The J call may be faulty, since TRBJ2-7 better matches the DNA end. This CDR3 spans 16 amino acids. Germline V gene lookup returns CDR1 SGHTA and CDR2 FQGNSA. The CDR3: CASSDGWSGRADEQYF. Here the CDR3 DNA reads TGTGCCAGCAGCGACGGCTGGAGCGGGAGGGCCGACGAGCAGTACTTC.

The chain employs TRBV20-1 and TRBJ1-1; a possible D gene is TRBD1 (6 bases). CDR1 and CDR2 from the germline V gene are DFQATT and SNEGSKA (reference sequence). V was cut by 1 base and J by 5 bases, with 14 bases left in between. The CDR3 is made up of 14 amino acids. CDR3 in amino acids: CSARGGGTLTEAFF. The CDR3 DNA sequence: TGCAGTGCTAGAGGGGGCGGGACACTGACTGAAGCTTTCTTT.